This T cell receptor (beta chain) was recorded in a study of vaccination effects on CD4 cells after COVID-19. To note about this clone: Its antigen remains unidentified.

Researchers isolated CD4+ T cells once approximately eleven days of culture had elapsed. This individual tested PCR-positive for SARS-CoV-2 infection between March and December 2020. Each participant received a vaccine that was either BNT162b2 or mRNA-1273, given as two doses. The study's findings and limits: After vaccination, spike-reactive clones in convalescents were mostly new vaccine-induced clones.

This table comes from immunoSEQ multiplex PCR, and its TCRdb copy is limited to in-frame clones, with some not included. Among tens of thousands of clones, more than 65% were seen once, and the ten largest hold approximately 3.8%. With 1 base removed from V and 5 bases from J, the gap between germline ends came to 12 bases. Germline CDR1 reads LNHDA; CDR2 reads SQIVND (reference sequence). This CDR3 spans 14 amino acids. This chain links TRBV19 with TRBJ2-7; D gene ambiguous. The material sequenced was CD4+ T cells from PBMCs cultured without peptide, taken after COVID-19 vaccination. The source is a human donor who had a prior SARS-CoV-2 infection. Written as DNA, the CDR3 is TGTGCCAGTAGTATAGGGGCTCTGCGCCACGAGCAGTACTTC. Protein: CASSIGALRHEQYF.